This is a list of T cell receptor beta chains from one sample in a study of blood T cell repertoires in COVID-19. Libraries were prepared by immunoSEQ multiplex PCR; TCRdb keeps only in-frame clonotypes and omits some of them. The sample contains about 99,000 clones, approximately 79% of which appear only once. Input material: peripheral blood. All receptors come from an elderly woman with active or convalescent COVID-19. Each CDR3 is given with its conserved first and last residue. A D gene is named only where the DNA matches it firmly. A row's size may be missing; if present it is once, few, many or a size class.

TRBJ1-6,.,TRBD1,TRBV28,CASSLPGTGLYNSPLHF,TGTGCCAGCAGTTTGCCCGGGACAGGGCTCTATAATTCACCCCTCCACTTT
TRBJ1-2,.,.,TRBV5-1,CASSGGPGDYGYTF,TGTGCCAGCAGCGGGGGACCGGGGGATTATGGCTACACCTTC
TRBJ2-5,few,.,TRBV13,CASSSLEVAGETQYF,TGTGCCAGCAGTTCTCTAGAGGTGGCGGGAGAGACCCAGTACTTC
TRBJ2-3,.,TRBD1,TRBV7-9,CASSPGTGVADTQYF,TGTGCCAGCAGCCCGGGGACAGGGGTCGCAGATACGCAGTATTTT
TRBJ2-3,.,.,TRBV5-1,CASYGPVGTDTQYF,TGCGCCAGCTATGGGCCAGTCGGCACAGATACGCAGTATTTT
TRBJ1-1,.,.,TRBV29-1,CSVAQGGTEAFF,TGCAGCGTTGCTCAGGGAGGCACTGAAGCTTTCTTT
TRBJ1-2,.,.,TRBV24-1,CATSDSGAGYGYTF,TGTGCCACCAGTGACTCAGGGGCTGGATATGGCTACACCTTC
TRBJ1-1,few,TRBD1,TRBV6-6,CASRDRAPNTEAFF,TGTGCCAGCAGAGACAGGGCCCCGAACACTGAAGCTTTCTTT
TRBJ2-1,.,.,TRBV10-3,CAISTLTGTPDNEQFF,TGTGCCATCAGTACCCTCACCGGGACTCCTGACAATGAGCAGTTCTTC
TRBJ2-5,.,TRBD2,TRBV5-1,CASSLVGGEETQYF,TGTGCCAGCAGCTTGGTGGGAGGGGAAGAGACCCAGTACTTC
TRBJ2-4,.,.,TRBV7-3,CASSLFQGGIQYF,TGTGCCAGCAGCTTATTTCAGGGGGGTATTCAGTACTTC
TRBJ1-3,.,.,TRBV28,CASNNANSGNTIYF,TGTGCCAGCAATAACGCGAACTCTGGAAACACCATATATTTT
TRBJ2-1,.,.,TRBV5-1,CASHLIEDEQFF,TGTGCCAGCCACCTGATAGAAGATGAGCAGTTCTTC
TRBJ2-5,.,.,TRBV19,CASSKPEAAQETQYF,TGTGCCAGTAGTAAGCCGGAGGCCGCCCAAGAGACCCAGTACTTC
TRBJ1-2,few,.,TRBV28,CASRRDVYGYTF,TGTGCCAGTCGGCGGGATGTTTATGGCTACACCTTC
TRBJ1-2,.,TRBD1,TRBV7-2,CASSFGTGVRGYTF,TGTGCCAGCAGCTTCGGGACAGGTGTCCGGGGCTACACCTTC
TRBJ2-3,.,TRBD1,TRBV5-6,CASSYHGQGSTDTQYF,TGTGCCAGCAGCTACCACGGACAGGGGAGCACAGATACGCAGTATTTT
TRBJ1-4,.,TRBD1,TRBV28,CATQGAAELGEKLFF,TGTGCCACCCAGGGGGCGGCAGAATTAGGGGAAAAACTGTTTTTT
TRBJ1-5,.,.,TRBV6-2/TRBV6-3,CASSQDSPNQPQHF,TGTGCCAGCAGCCAGGACAGCCCTAATCAGCCCCAGCATTTT
TRBJ2-7,few,.,TRBV9,CASSVDGAAYEQYF,TGTGCCAGCAGCGTAGATGGCGCGGCCTACGAGCAGTACTTC
TRBJ2-1,.,TRBD2,TRBV24-1,CATSERLAGGEQFF,TGTGCCACCAGTGAACGCCTAGCGGGAGGTGAGCAGTTCTTC
TRBJ1-1,.,TRBD1,TRBV7-2,CASSLVVTGRNTEAFF,TGTGCCAGCAGCTTAGTAGTGACAGGGAGGAACACTGAAGCTTTCTTT
TRBJ1-1,.,TRBD1,TRBV9,CASSVASGQGVANTEAFF,TGTGCCAGCAGCGTAGCGTCCGGACAGGGGGTAGCGAACACTGAAGCTTTCTTT
TRBJ1-5,.,TRBD1,TRBV27,CASSTGASPNQPQHF,TGTGCCAGCAGCACAGGGGCTTCCCCTAATCAGCCCCAGCATTTT
TRBJ1-1,.,TRBD1,TRBV11-2,CASRGTGIFTEAFF,TGTGCCAGCAGGGGGACAGGGATTTTCACTGAAGCTTTCTTT
TRBJ2-3,.,.,TRBV7-3,CASSFRARSTDTQYF,TGTGCCAGCAGCTTCAGGGCTAGAAGCACAGATACGCAGTATTTT
TRBJ2-5,once,.,TRBV28,CASSVQGMAETQYF,TGTGCCAGCAGTGTACAGGGCATGGCGGAGACCCAGTACTTC
TRBJ2-7,.,.,TRBV6-2/TRBV6-3,CASSTSGSGEMGQYF,TGTGCCAGCAGTACGAGCGGCAGCGGAGAAATGGGGCAGTACTTC
TRBJ2-3,.,.,TRBV5-1,CASSPPSTDTQYF,TGCGCCAGCAGCCCCCCTTCGACAGATACGCAGTATTTT
TRBJ2-2,.,.,TRBV5-1,CASSLVSPGNTGELFF,TGCGCCAGCAGCTTGGTTTCCCCCGGGAACACCGGGGAGCTGTTTTTT
TRBJ2-1,once,.,TRBV20-1,CSGLDNEQFF,TGCAGTGGTCTTGACAATGAGCAGTTCTTC